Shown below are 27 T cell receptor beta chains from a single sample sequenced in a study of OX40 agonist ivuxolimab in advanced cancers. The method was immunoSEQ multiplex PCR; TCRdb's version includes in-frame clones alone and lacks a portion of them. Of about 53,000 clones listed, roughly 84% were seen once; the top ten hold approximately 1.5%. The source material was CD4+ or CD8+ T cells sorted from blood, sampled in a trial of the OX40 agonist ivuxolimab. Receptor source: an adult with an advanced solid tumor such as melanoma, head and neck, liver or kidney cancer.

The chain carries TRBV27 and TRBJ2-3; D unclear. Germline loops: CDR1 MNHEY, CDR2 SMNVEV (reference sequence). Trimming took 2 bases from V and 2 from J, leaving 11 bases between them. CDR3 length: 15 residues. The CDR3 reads CASSLIGTTTDTQYF. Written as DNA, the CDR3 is TGTGCCAGCAGTTTAATAGGTACGACCACAGATACGCAGTATTTT.

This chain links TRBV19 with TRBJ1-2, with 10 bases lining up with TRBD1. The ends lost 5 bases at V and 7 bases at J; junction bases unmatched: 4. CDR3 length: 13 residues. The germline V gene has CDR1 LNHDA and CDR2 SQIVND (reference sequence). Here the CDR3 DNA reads TGTGCCAGTAGTCGGGACAGGGGTCTTGGCTACACCTTC. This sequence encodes CASSRDRGLGYTF.

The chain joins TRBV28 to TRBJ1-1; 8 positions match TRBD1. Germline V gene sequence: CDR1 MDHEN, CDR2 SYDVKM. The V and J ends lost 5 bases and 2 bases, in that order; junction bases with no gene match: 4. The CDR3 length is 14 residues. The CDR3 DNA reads TGTGCCAGCAGTCCGGGGACAGGCAACACTGAAGCTTTCTTT. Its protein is CASSPGTGNTEAFF. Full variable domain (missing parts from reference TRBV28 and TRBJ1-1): DVKVTQSSRYLVKRTGEKVFLECVQDMDHENMFWYRQDPGLGLRLIYFSYDVKMKEKGDIPEGYSVSREKKERFSLILESASTNQTSMYLCASSPGTGNTEAFFGQGTRLTVV.

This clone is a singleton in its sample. CDR3 amino acids: CASSLGQGTYNEQFF. CDR3 in DNA: TGCGCCAGCAGCCTCGGACAGGGAACCTACAATGAGCAGTTCTTC. This chain uses TRBV5-1 with TRBJ2-1; TRBD1 aligns across 8 bases. Germline V gives CDR1 SGHRS, CDR2 YFSETQ. With 4 bases clipped from V and 2 bases from J, the junction kept 5 bases outside the gene matches. CDR3 length: 15 amino acids.

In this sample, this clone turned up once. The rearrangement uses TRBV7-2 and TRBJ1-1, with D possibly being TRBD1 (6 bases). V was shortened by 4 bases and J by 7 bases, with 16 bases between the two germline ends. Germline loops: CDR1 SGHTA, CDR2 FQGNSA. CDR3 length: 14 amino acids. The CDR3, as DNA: TGTGCCAGCAGCTCGAAGGGGGGGGTGAGTGAAGCTTTCTTT. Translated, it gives CASSSKGGVSEAFF.

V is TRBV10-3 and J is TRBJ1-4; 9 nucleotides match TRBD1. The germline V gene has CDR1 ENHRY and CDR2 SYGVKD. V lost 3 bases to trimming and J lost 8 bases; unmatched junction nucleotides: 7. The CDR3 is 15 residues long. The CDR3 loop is CAISDSTGGREKLFF. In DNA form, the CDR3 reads TGTGCCATCAGTGACAGCACAGGGGGCAGGGAAAAACTGTTTTTT.

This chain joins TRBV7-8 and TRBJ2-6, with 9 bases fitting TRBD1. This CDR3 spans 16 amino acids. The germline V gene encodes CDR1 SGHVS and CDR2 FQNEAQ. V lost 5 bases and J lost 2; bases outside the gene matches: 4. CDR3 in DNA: TGTGCCAGCAGCCCCAGGACAGGGGCTGGGGCCAACGTCCTGACTTTC. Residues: CASSPRTGAGANVLTF.

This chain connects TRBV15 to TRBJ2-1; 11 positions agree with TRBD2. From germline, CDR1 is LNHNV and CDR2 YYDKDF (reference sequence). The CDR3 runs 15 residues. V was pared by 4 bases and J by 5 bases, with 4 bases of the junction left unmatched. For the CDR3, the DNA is TGTGCCACCAGCACCCTAGCGGGAGGTAACAATGAGCAGTTCTTC. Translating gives CATSTLAGGNNEQFF.

CDR3 sequence reads: CASYLGGEAFF. CDR3 DNA sequence: TGTGCCAGCTACCTTGGAGGTGAAGCTTTCTTT. The chain is built from TRBV27 and TRBJ1-1; D remains ambiguous. Germline CDR1 is MNHEY and CDR2 is SMNVEV (reference sequence). The CDR3 totals 11 residues. Trimming stripped 8 bases from V and 7 bases from J, with 11 bases between.

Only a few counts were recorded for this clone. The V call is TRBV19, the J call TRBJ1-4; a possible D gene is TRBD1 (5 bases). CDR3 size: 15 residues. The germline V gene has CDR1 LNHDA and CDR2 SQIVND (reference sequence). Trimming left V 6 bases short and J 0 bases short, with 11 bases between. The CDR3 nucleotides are TGTGCCAGTAGGTGGGACGGGGCAACTAATGAAAAACTGTTTTTT. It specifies CASRWDGATNEKLFF.

The CDR3 sequence: CASSAKTGTMSSYNSPLHF. CDR3 coding DNA: TGTGCCAGCAGTGCCAAGACAGGGACGATGAGCTCCTATAATTCACCCCTCCACTTT. J is TRBJ1-6 and V is TRBV6-1; TRBD1 aligns across 7 bases. This CDR3 is 19 amino acids long. CDR1 is MNHNS, CDR2 SASEGT, per germline. V dropped 4 bases and J dropped 0; count of bases not matched to a gene: 12.

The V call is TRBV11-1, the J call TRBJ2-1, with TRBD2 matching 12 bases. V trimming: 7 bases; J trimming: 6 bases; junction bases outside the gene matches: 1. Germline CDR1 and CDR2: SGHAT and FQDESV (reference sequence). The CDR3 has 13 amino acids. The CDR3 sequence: CASMGLAGNEQFF. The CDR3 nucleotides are TGTGCCAGCATGGGACTAGCGGGCAATGAGCAGTTCTTC.

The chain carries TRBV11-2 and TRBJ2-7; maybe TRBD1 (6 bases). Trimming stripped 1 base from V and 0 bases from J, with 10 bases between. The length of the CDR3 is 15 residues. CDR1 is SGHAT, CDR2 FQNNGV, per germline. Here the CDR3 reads CASSLGGRGSYEQYF. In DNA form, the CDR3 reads TGTGCCAGCAGCTTAGGTGGCAGGGGCTCCTACGAGCAGTACTTC.

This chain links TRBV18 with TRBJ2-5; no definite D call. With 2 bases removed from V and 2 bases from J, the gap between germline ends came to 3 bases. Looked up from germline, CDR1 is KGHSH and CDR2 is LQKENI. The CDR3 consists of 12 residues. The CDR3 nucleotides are TGTGCCAGCTCACCATCACAAGAGACCCAGTACTTC. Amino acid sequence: CASSPSQETQYF.

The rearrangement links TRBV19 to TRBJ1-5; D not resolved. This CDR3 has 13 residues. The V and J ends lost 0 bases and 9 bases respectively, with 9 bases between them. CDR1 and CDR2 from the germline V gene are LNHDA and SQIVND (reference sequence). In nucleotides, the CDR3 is TGTGCCAGTAGTATAGATCGGGGAGGGCCCCAGCATTTT. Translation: CASSIDRGGPQHF.

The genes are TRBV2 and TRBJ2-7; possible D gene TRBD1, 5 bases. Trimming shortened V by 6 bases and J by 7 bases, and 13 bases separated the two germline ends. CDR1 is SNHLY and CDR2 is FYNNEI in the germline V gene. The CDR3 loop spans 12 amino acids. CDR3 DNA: TGTGCCAGCAGAGCCGACAGACCGGAGCAGTACTTC. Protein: CASRADRPEQYF.

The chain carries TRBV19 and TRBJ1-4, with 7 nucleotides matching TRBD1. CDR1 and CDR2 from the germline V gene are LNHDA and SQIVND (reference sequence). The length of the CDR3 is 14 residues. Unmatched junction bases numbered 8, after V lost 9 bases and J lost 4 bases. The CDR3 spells CASGGTASNEKLFF. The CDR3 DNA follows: TGTGCCAGCGGCGGGACAGCCAGTAATGAAAAACTGTTTTTT.

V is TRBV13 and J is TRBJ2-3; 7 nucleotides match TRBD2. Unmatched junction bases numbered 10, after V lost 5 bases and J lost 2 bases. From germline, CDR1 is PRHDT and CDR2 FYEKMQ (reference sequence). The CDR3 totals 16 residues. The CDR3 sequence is CASSPPLASYTDTQYF. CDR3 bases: TGTGCCAGCAGCCCCCCACTAGCGAGTTACACAGATACGCAGTATTTT.

CDR3 nucleotides: TGTGCCAGCAGCTCTATAGCGGGGGGGACCCAGTACTTC. Translating gives CASSSIAGGTQYF. The chain is built from TRBV5-8 and TRBJ2-5; 10 bases are a match to TRBD2. V dropped 3 bases and J dropped 7; count of bases not matched to a gene: 3. The V gene's germline CDR1 is SGHTS and CDR2 YDEGEE. The CDR3 length is 13 residues.

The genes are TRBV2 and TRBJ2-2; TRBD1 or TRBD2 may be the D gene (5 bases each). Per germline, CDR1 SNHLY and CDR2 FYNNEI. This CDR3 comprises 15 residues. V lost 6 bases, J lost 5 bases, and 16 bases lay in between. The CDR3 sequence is CASRAWDVGTGELFF. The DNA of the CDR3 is TGTGCCAGCAGGGCTTGGGACGTTGGGACCGGGGAGCTGTTTTTT. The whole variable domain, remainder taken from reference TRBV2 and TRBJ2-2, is EPEVTQTPSHQVTQMGQEVILRCVPISNHLYFYWYRQILGQKVEFLVSFYNNEISEKSEIFDDQFSVERPDGSNFTLKIRSTKLEDSAMYFCASRAWDVGTGELFFGEGSRLTVL.

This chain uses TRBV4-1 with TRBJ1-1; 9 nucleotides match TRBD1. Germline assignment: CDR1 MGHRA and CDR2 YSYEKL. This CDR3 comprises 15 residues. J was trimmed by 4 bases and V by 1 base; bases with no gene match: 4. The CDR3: CASSQGTGDGTEAFF. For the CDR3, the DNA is TGCGCCAGCAGCCAAGGGACAGGGGATGGCACTGAAGCTTTCTTT.

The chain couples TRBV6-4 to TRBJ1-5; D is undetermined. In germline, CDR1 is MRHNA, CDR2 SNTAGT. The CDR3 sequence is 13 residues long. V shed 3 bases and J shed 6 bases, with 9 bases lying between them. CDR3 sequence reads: CASSDEGGQPQHF. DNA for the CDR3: TGTGCCAGCAGTGATGAGGGAGGTCAGCCCCAGCATTTT.

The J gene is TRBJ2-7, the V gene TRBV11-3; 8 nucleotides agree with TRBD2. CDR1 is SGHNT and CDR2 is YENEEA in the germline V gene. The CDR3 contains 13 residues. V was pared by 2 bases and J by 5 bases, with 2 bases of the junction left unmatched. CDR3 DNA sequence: TGTGCCAGCAGCTTAACTAGCGGTGACGAGCAGTACTTC. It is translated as CASSLTSGDEQYF.

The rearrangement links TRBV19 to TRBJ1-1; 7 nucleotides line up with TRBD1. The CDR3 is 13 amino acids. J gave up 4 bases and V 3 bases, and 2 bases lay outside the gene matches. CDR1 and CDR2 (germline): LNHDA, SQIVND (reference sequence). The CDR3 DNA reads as TGTGCCAGTAGTATGGACAGGAGCACTGAAGCTTTCTTT. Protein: CASSMDRSTEAFF.

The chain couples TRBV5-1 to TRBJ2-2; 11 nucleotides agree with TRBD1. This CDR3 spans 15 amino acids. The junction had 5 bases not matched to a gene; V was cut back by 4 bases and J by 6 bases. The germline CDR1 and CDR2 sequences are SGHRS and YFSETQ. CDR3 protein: CASSRDRGKSGELFF. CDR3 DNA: TGCGCCAGCAGCCGGGACAGGGGGAAGTCCGGGGAGCTGTTTTTT.

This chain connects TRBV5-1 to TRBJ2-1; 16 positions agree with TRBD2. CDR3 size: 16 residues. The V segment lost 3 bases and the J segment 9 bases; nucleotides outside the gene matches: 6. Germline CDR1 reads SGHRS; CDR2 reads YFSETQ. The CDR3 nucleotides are TGCGCCAGCAGCTCCGGGACTAGCGGGAGGGCCGCTGAGCAGTTCTTC. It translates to CASSSGTSGRAAEQFF.

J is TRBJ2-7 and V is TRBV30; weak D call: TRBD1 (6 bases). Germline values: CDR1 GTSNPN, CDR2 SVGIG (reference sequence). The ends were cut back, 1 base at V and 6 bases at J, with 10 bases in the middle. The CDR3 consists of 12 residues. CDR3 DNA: TGTGCCTGGAGTGGCAGGGGATTCGAGCAGTACTTC. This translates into CAWSGRGFEQYF. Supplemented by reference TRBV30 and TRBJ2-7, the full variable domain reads SQTIHQWPATLVQPVGSPLSLECTVEGTSNPNLYWYRQAAGRGLQLLFYSVGIGQISSEVPQNLSASRPQDRQFILSSKKLLLSDSGFYLCAWSGRGFEQYFGPGTRLTVT.